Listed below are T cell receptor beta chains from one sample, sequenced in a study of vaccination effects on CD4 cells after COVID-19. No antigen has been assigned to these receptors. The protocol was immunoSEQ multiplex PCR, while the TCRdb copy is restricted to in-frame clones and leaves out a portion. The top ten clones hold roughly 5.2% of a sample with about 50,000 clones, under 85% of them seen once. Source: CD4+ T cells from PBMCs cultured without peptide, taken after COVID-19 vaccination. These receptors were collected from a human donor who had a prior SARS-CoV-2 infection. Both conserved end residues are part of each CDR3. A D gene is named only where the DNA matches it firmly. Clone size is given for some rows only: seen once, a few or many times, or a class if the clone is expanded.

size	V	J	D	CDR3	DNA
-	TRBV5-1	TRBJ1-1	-	CASSLEARVRAEAFF	TGCGCCAGCAGCTTGGAGGCCAGGGTGAGAGCTGAAGCTTTCTTT
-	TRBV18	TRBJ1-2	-	CASSPTRERGSGYTF	TGTGCCAGCTCACCTACCAGGGAGAGAGGCAGTGGCTACACCTTC
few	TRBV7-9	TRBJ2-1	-	CASSSHVPGRNNEQFF	TGTGCCAGCAGCTCGCACGTCCCGGGACGCAACAATGAGCAGTTCTTC
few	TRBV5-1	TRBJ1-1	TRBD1	CASNGQGNTEAFF	TGCGCCAGCAACGGACAGGGGAACACTGAAGCTTTCTTT
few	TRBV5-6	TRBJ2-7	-	CASSVTAASYEQYF	TGTGCCAGCAGCGTGACAGCAGCGAGCTACGAGCAGTACTTC
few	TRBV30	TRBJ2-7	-	CAWSVVYEQYF	TGTGCCTGGAGTGTAGTCTACGAGCAGTACTTC
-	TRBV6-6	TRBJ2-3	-	CASSYDGGTDTQYF	TGTGCCAGCAGTTACGACGGGGGCACAGATACGCAGTATTTT
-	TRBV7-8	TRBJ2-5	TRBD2	CASITGLAGTPMDQETQYF	TGTGCCAGCATCACCGGACTAGCGGGGACCCCGATGGATCAAGAGACCCAGTACTTC
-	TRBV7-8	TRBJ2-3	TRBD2	CASSLAVLASDTQYF	TGTGCCAGCAGCTTAGCGGTACTAGCGTCAGATACGCAGTATTTT
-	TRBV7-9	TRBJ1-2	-	CASSFQGLSYGYTF	TGTGCCAGCAGCTTTCAGGGTCTCTCCTATGGCTACACCTTC
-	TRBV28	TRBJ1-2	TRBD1	CASNHRGQRPDHGYTF	TGTGCCAGCAACCACAGGGGGCAAAGGCCCGATCATGGCTACACCTTC
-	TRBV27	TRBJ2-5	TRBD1	CASSLGTGGAIRETQYF	TGTGCCAGCAGTTTGGGTACAGGGGGAGCTATCAGAGAGACCCAGTACTTC
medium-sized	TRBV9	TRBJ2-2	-	CASSEGLPNTGELFF	TGTGCCAGCAGTGAGGGGCTACCGAACACCGGGGAGCTGTTTTTT
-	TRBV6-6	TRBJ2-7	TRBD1	CASSRRSPGQGAKEQYF	TGTGCCAGCAGTCGAAGGTCACCGGGACAGGGGGCGAAGGAGCAGTACTTC
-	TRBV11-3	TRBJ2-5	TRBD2	CASSPGLAALRGETQYF	TGTGCCAGCAGCCCCGGACTAGCGGCCCTACGAGGAGAGACCCAGTACTTC
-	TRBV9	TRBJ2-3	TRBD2	CASSPDSGRAPDTQYF	TGTGCCAGCAGCCCAGATAGCGGGAGGGCCCCAGATACGCAGTATTTT
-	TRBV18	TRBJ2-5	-	CASSPVLAAETQYF	TGTGCCAGCTCACCAGTCCTAGCAGCAGAGACCCAGTACTTC
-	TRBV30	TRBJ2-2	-	CAWSLGHSTGELFF	TGTGCCTGGAGTTTGGGACACAGCACCGGGGAGCTGTTTTTT
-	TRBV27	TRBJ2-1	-	CASTKHISYNEQFF	TGTGCCAGCACGAAGCACATCTCCTACAATGAGCAGTTCTTC
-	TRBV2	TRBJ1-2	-	CASSEGNYGYTF	TGTGCCAGCAGTGAAGGGAACTATGGCTACACCTTC
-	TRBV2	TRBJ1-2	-	CASTIGGSNYGYTF	TGTGCCAGCACGATTGGGGGGTCGAACTATGGCTACACCTTC
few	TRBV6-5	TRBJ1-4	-	CASSRAPSEKLFF	TGTGCCAGCAGCCGGGCACCTAGCGAAAAACTGTTTTTT
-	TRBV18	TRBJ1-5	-	CASSPQNSNQPQHF	TGTGCCAGCTCACCACAGAATAGCAATCAGCCCCAGCATTTT